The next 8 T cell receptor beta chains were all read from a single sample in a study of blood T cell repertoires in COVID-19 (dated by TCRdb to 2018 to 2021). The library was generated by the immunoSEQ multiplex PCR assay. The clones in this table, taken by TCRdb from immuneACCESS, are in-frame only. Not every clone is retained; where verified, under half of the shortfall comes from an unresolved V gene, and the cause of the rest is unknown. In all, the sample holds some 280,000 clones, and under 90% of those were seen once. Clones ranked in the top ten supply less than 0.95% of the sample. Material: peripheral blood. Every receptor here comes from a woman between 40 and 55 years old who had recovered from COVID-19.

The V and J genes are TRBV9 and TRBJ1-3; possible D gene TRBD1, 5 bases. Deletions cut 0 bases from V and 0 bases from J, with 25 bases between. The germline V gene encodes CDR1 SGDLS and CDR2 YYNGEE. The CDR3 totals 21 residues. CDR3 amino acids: CASSVEDVLPGESFSGNTIYF. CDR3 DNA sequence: TGTGCCAGCAGCGTAGAGGACGTTCTTCCGGGGGAAAGCTTCTCTGGAAACACCATATATTTT. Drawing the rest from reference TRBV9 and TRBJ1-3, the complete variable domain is DSGVTQTPKHLITATGQRVTLRCSPRSGDLSVYWYQQSLDQGLQFLIQYYNGEERAKGNILERFSAQQFPDLHSELNLSSLELGDSALYFCASSVEDVLPGESFSGNTIYFGEGSWLTVV.

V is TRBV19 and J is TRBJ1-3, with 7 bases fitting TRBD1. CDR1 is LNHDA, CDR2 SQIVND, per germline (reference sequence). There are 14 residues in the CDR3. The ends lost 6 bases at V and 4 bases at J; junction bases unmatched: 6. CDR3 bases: TGTGCCAGTAGCCCGACAGGGCTCGGAAACACCATATATTTT. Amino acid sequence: CASSPTGLGNTIYF.

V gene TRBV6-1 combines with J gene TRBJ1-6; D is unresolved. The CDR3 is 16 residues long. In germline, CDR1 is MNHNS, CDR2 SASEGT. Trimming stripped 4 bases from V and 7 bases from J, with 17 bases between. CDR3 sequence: CASSVVTAAQNSPLHF. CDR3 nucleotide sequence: TGTGCCAGCAGTGTCGTGACTGCCGCCCAAAATTCACCCCTCCACTTT.

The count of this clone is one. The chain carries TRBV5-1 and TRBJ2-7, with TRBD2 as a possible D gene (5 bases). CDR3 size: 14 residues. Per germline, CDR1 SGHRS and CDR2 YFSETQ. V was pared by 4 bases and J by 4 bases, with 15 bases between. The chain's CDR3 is CASSQPSLLYEQYF. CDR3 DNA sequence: TGCGCCAGCAGCCAACCTAGCCTACTGTACGAGCAGTACTTC. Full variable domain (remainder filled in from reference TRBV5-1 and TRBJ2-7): KAGVTQTPRYLIKTRGQQVTLSCSPISGHRSVSWYQQTPGQGLQFLFEYFSETQRNKGNFPGRFSGRQFSNSRSEMNVSTLELGDSALYLCASSQPSLLYEQYFGPGTRLTVT.

CDR3 in DNA: TGTGCCAGCAGGCCGGGACAGAGCTCCTACGAGCAGTACTTC. This sequence encodes CASRPGQSSYEQYF. The chain couples TRBV6-5 to TRBJ2-7; 7 bases are a match to TRBD1. V lost 6 bases, J lost 0 bases, and 5 bases stayed unmatched. The CDR3 is 14 amino acids. Germline CDR1 reads MNHEY; CDR2 reads SVGAGI.

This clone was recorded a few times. In nucleotides, the CDR3 is TGTGCCAGCAAGAGTGGACAGCAGAACACTGAAGCTTTCTTT. It yields the protein CASKSGQQNTEAFF. V usage is TRBV19 and J usage is TRBJ1-1, with TRBD1 as a possible D gene (6 bases). This CDR3 has 14 residues. Trimming removed 9 bases at V and 1 base at J, with 15 bases between. The V gene's germline CDR1 is LNHDA and CDR2 SQIVND (reference sequence).

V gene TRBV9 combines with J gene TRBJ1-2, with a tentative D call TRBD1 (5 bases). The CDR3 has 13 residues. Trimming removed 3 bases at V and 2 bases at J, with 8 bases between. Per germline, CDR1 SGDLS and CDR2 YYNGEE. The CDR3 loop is CASSAQENYGYTF. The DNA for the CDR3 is TGTGCCAGCAGCGCACAGGAGAACTATGGCTACACCTTC.

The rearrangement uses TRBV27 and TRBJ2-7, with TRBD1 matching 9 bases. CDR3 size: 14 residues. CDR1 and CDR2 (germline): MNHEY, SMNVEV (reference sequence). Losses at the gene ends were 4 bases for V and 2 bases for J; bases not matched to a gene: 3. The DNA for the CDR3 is TGTGCCAGCAGTTACAGGGGGCACACCTACGAGCAGTACTTC. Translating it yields CASSYRGHTYEQYF.